The 13 T cell receptor beta chains below come from one sample, sequenced in a study of T cells in Graves' hyperthyroidism and ophthalmopathy. The source material, RNA transcripts, was used to amplify TCR beta CDR3 regions. TCR CDR3 regions were first amplified by RT-PCR with HTBI primers. MiXCR, run by TCRdb on the multiplex PCR reads, gives a single entry per CDR3 protein. This table has roughly 280,000 distinct CDR3 sequences, around 15% appearing once. Source material: blood. The source of these receptors is a woman in her fifties or sixties with Graves' ophthalmopathy.

This clonotype appeared a few times. The V and J genes are TRBV6-1 and TRBJ2-5; 15 nucleotides match TRBD2. Unmatched junction bases numbered 8, after V lost 6 bases and J lost 0 bases. Per germline, CDR1 MNHNS and CDR2 SASEGT. CDR3 size: 18 residues. The CDR3 spells CASRLGLAGGLYQETQYF. The CDR3 coding sequence is TGTGCCAGCAGACTCGGACTAGCGGGAGGGCTGTACCAAGAGACCCAGTACTTC.

This clonotype was observed at least ten times. The gene calls are TRBV2 and TRBJ1-1; D might be TRBD1 (6 bases). CDR1 is SNHLY and CDR2 is FYNNEI in the germline V gene. The CDR3 is 14 amino acids. Trimming removed 10 bases from V and 5 bases from J, with 20 bases in between. In nucleotides, the CDR3 is TGTGCCACGCAGACACAGGGAGAGTCGACTGAAGCTTTCTTT. This codes for CATQTQGESTEAFF.

This clonotype has ten or more counts. The rearrangement links TRBV3-1 to TRBJ1-1, with D unclear. V lost 4 bases and J lost 2, with 14 bases in between. The CDR3 is made up of 15 amino acids. From germline, CDR1 is LGHDT and CDR2 YNNKEL (reference sequence). The CDR3 DNA reads TGTGCCAGCAGCCCGCTTTACGGTCCTAACACTGAAGCTTTCTTT. This translates into CASSPLYGPNTEAFF.

Ten or more counts support this clonotype. The chain joins TRBV5-1 to TRBJ2-2; TRBD1 agrees at 8 bases. The germline CDR1 and CDR2 sequences are SGHRS and YFSETQ. The CDR3 contains 18 residues. J gave up 0 bases and V 9 bases, and 16 bases lay outside the gene matches. For the CDR3, the DNA is TGCGCCACCGCGCCCCGGGACAGGCGCCCTACGAACACCGGGGAGCTGTTTTTT. Translation: CATAPRDRRPTNTGELFF.

This clonotype was picked up a small number of times. The chain recombines TRBV2 with TRBJ1-1; 8 nucleotides agree with TRBD1. There are 15 residues in the CDR3. J lost 3 bases, V lost 9 bases, and 12 bases had no gene match. From germline, CDR1 is SNHLY and CDR2 FYNNEI. CDR3: CASNQGAPVDTEAFF. The CDR3 nucleotides read TGTGCCAGTAACCAGGGGGCGCCCGTTGACACTGAAGCTTTCTTT.

The genes are TRBV27 and TRBJ1-4, with 9 nucleotides matching TRBD1. The length of the CDR3 is 19 residues. Germline V gene lookup returns CDR1 MNHEY and CDR2 SMNVEV (reference sequence). The junction had 19 bases not matched to a gene; V was cut back by 5 bases and J by 6 bases. CDR3 bases: TGTGCCAGCAGTCCGGGACAGGGTTATTCTTTATCAGCGGATGAAAAACTGTTTTTT. Translating gives CASSPGQGYSLSADEKLFF.

This clonotype was seen repeatedly, ten times or more. The J gene is TRBJ2-3, the V gene TRBV20-1, with 8 bases identical to TRBD2. V gave up 5 bases and J gave up 2 bases; unmatched junction bases: 6. Germline V gene sequence: CDR1 DFQATT, CDR2 SNEGSKA (reference sequence). The CDR3 runs to 14 residues. CDR3 coding DNA: TGCAGTGCTGGGAGCGGGAGTTACACAGATACGCAGTATTTT. Encoded protein: CSAGSGSYTDTQYF.

This clonotype was detected ten times or more. The CDR3 nucleotides read TGCGCCAGCAGCCAGGGCGGACTTAATGAAAAACTGTTTTTT. Translated, it gives CASSQGGLNEKLFF. The rearrangement uses TRBV4-1 and TRBJ1-4; D uncertain. V lost 3 bases, J lost 4 bases, and 9 bases lay in between. There are 14 residues in the CDR3. Germline CDR1 is MGHRA and CDR2 is YSYEKL.

The chain carries TRBV6-1 and TRBJ2-7, with TRBD1 matching over 7 bases. There are 12 residues in the CDR3. Per the germline V gene, CDR1 is MNHNS and CDR2 is SASEGT. Losses at the gene ends were 9 bases for V and 7 bases for J; bases not matched to a gene: 9. The CDR3 DNA follows: TGTGCCAGTTCGGGACAGTTGGGGGAGCAGTACTTC. Encoded protein: CASSGQLGEQYF.

In this sample, this clonotype turned up many times. The chain links TRBV28 to TRBJ2-5; tentative D call: TRBD2 (6 bases). The germline V gene has CDR1 MDHEN and CDR2 SYDVKM. The ends were cut back, 6 bases at V and 4 bases at J, with 15 bases in the middle. CDR3 length: 14 residues. The CDR3 sequence is CASSRGALRETQYF. DNA for the CDR3: TGTGCCAGCAGCCGCGGGGCCTTGAGAGAGACCCAGTACTTC.

The chain uses TRBV24-1 and TRBJ1-2, with D unclear. The CDR3 is 15 residues long. Germline V gene sequence: CDR1 KGHDR, CDR2 SFDVKD. V was pared by 3 bases and J by 7 bases, with 17 bases between. The DNA of the CDR3 is TGTGCCACCAGTGATACCCGGGCAGACTGGCGTGGCTACACCTTC. Its protein is CATSDTRADWRGYTF.

Worth noting for this clonotype: This may be a read error, as it is one base from a much larger clone. This chain joins TRBV27 and TRBJ1-1, with D uncertain. The CDR3 loop spans 14 amino acids. Germline assignment: CDR1 MNHEY and CDR2 SMNVEV (reference sequence). Between the trimmed V and J ends, which lost 1 base and 3 bases, there was a span of 9 bases. The CDR3 DNA is TGTGCCAGCAGTTTATTCGGCAAGGACACTGAAGCTTTCTTT. Its translation is CASSLFGKDTEAFF.

This clonotype was detected ten times or more. This sequence joins TRBV20-1 and TRBJ2-7, with D possibly being TRBD1 (5 bases). The CDR3 is made up of 12 amino acids. The ends were cut back, 7 bases at V and 4 bases at J, with 14 bases in the middle. From germline, CDR1 is DFQATT and CDR2 SNEGSKA (reference sequence). The DNA of the CDR3 is TGCAGTGTTAAACTGCAGGGTTACGAGCAGTACTTC. It specifies CSVKLQGYEQYF.